The rows below give T cell receptor beta chains drawn from one sample of a study of shared clonotypes between healthy human individuals. Assay: immunoSEQ multiplex PCR; the TCRdb copy retains only in-frame clones and omits some. Of hundreds of thousands of clones listed, 74% were seen once; the top ten hold more than 1.5%. The sample comprised memory CD4+ T cells sorted from blood. The receptors originated from a young woman in good health. Each CDR3 is given with its conserved first and last residue. The D gene is left open where the match is weak. Not every row has a clone size; where given, it reads once, few, many or a size class.

V gene	D gene	clone size	J gene	CDR3 protein	CDR3 DNA
TRBV5-6	.	.	TRBJ2-7	CASSFGAGSSYEQYF	TGTGCCAGCAGCTTTGGAGCGGGTTCGTCCTACGAGCAGTACTTC
TRBV5-5	.	.	TRBJ2-7	CASRSGTSGSYEQYF	TGTGCCAGCAGATCCGGGACAAGCGGGTCCTACGAGCAGTACTTC
TRBV7-9	.	.	TRBJ2-3	CASSFLTDTQYF	TGTGCCAGCAGCTTCTTAACAGATACGCAGTATTTT
TRBV7-9	.	.	TRBJ2-1	CASSFGVEQFF	TGTGCCAGCAGCTTTGGGGTAGAGCAGTTCTTC
TRBV7-9	.	once	TRBJ2-5	CASSFTRRETQYF	TGTGCCAGCAGCTTTACCCGTCGGGAGACCCAGTACTTC
TRBV5-6	.	few	TRBJ2-5	CASSSLGRTAQETQYF	TGTGCCAGCAGCTCCTTGGGCAGGACAGCCCAAGAGACCCAGTACTTC
TRBV7-3	.	.	TRBJ2-2	CASSALRSGELFF	TGTGCCAGCAGCGCCTTGAGGTCCGGGGAGCTGTTTTTT
TRBV9	TRBD2	.	TRBJ2-2	CASSVGWTSGRAGTGELFF	TGTGCCAGCAGCGTAGGTTGGACTAGCGGGAGGGCCGGCACCGGGGAGCTGTTTTTT
TRBV27	.	.	TRBJ2-7	CASSLILGESYEQYF	TGTGCCAGCAGTTTAATTTTAGGCGAATCCTACGAGCAGTACTTC
TRBV28	.	.	TRBJ2-7	CASRSQGGGYEQYF	TGTGCCAGCAGATCACAGGGTGGGGGGTACGAGCAGTACTTC
TRBV19	TRBD2	.	TRBJ2-1	CASSLLAGFDNEQFF	TGTGCCAGTAGCCTACTAGCGGGATTCGACAATGAGCAGTTCTTC
TRBV7-8	.	.	TRBJ1-5	CASSLAGHNQPQHF	TGTGCCAGCAGCTTAGCAGGGCACAATCAGCCCCAGCATTTT
TRBV2	.	once	TRBJ2-4	CASSEAVQASATALAKNIQYF	TGTGCCAGCAGTGAAGCGGTTCAGGCTAGCGCGACTGCTCTAGCCAAAAACATTCAGTACTTC
TRBV7-6	.	.	TRBJ2-1	CASSFRSPAGSSYNEQFF	TGTGCCAGCAGCTTCCGATCTCCGGCGGGGAGCTCCTACAATGAGCAGTTCTTC
TRBV30	TRBD2	.	TRBJ2-7	CAWSGSGRYEQYF	TGTGCCTGGAGTGGGAGCGGGAGGTACGAGCAGTACTTC
TRBV25-1	TRBD2	.	TRBJ2-1	CASSELAGSNEQFF	TGTGCCAGCAGTGAACTAGCGGGAAGCAATGAGCAGTTCTTC
TRBV2	TRBD2	.	TRBJ2-4	CASSREGWAKNIQYF	TGTGCCAGCAGTCGGGAGGGGTGGGCCAAAAACATTCAGTACTTC
TRBV30	.	.	TRBJ1-3	CAWSVFGGTSGNTIYF	TGTGCCTGGAGTGTATTCGGAGGGACGTCTGGAAACACCATATATTTT
TRBV27	.	few	TRBJ2-7	CASSLVPGWYEQYF	TGTGCCAGCAGTTTAGTTCCAGGGTGGTACGAGCAGTACTTC
TRBV6-6	TRBD1	once	TRBJ2-7	CASSSPGQGVYEQYF	TGTGCCAGCAGTTCGCCGGGACAGGGGGTCTACGAGCAGTACTTC
TRBV28	TRBD2	few	TRBJ2-5	CASTSGNLAGGRGETQYF	TGTGCCAGCACCTCCGGGAACCTAGCGGGAGGGCGGGGGGAGACCCAGTACTTC
TRBV27	.	once	TRBJ2-2	CASRGSGRSGELFF	TGTGCCAGCAGAGGGTCAGGGAGGAGCGGGGAGCTGTTTTTT
TRBV6-5	TRBD1	.	TRBJ1-2	CASSYSGTDYGYTF	TGTGCCAGCAGTTACTCAGGGACAGACTATGGCTACACCTTC
TRBV5-1	TRBD1	.	TRBJ1-1	CASRPGGQGSISVNTEAFF	TGCGCCAGCAGACCCGGCGGACAGGGGTCGATTTCTGTGAACACTGAAGCTTTCTTT
TRBV5-1	.	.	TRBJ1-2	CASEPGHGYGGYTF	TGCGCCAGCGAGCCGGGACACGGCTACGGTGGCTACACCTTC
TRBV27	TRBD1	.	TRBJ1-3	CASSPNPRQGGNTIYF	TGTGCCAGCAGCCCAAACCCCCGACAGGGGGGAAACACCATATATTTT
TRBV7-9	.	.	TRBJ2-7	CASSFAGSSYEQYF	TGTGCCAGCAGCTTCGCGGGGAGCTCCTACGAGCAGTACTTC
TRBV9	TRBD2	.	TRBJ2-1	CASSVAGGLPFF	TGTGCCAGCAGCGTAGCGGGAGGCCTCCCGTTCTTC
TRBV27	TRBD2	.	TRBJ2-7	CASRVKAGPTYEQYF	TGTGCCAGCAGGGTTAAAGCGGGGCCCACCTACGAGCAGTACTTC
TRBV10-1	.	.	TRBJ2-2	CASKLEASTGELFF	TGCGCCAGCAAGTTGGAGGCCAGCACCGGGGAGCTGTTTTTT
TRBV5-1	.	.	TRBJ1-1	CASRGTDGRQEAFF	TGCGCCAGCAGAGGAACGGACGGCCGTCAAGAAGCTTTCTTT
TRBV27	TRBD2	.	TRBJ2-1	CASRVREPSYNEQFF	TGTGCCAGCAGGGTGCGGGAGCCATCCTACAATGAGCAGTTCTTC
TRBV6-6	.	many	TRBJ1-1	CASRGTGLYTEAFF	TGTGCCAGCAGGGGAACGGGACTGTACACTGAAGCTTTCTTT
TRBV5-4	.	.	TRBJ2-3	CASSFLAEGGDTQYF	TGTGCCAGCAGCTTTTTAGCGGAAGGGGGGGATACGCAGTATTTT
TRBV5-4	.	.	TRBJ2-2	CASSFTRNTGELFF	TGTGCCAGCAGTTTCACCCGGAACACCGGGGAGCTGTTTTTT
TRBV28	.	many	TRBJ2-1	CASSLSFLFLDSSYNEQFF	TGTGCCAGCAGTTTATCATTTTTGTTTTTGGATAGTTCCTACAATGAGCAGTTCTTC
TRBV2	.	.	TRBJ1-3	CASSKLSASSGNTIYF	TGTGCCAGCAGTAAGCTATCGGCATCCTCTGGAAACACCATATATTTT
TRBV5-1	.	few	TRBJ2-6	CASSESSGANVLTF	TGCGCCAGCTCAGAGAGCTCTGGGGCCAACGTCCTGACTTTC
TRBV5-1	.	few	TRBJ2-1	CASSLDRVSYNEQFF	TGCGCCAGCAGCTTGGACAGGGTGTCCTACAATGAGCAGTTCTTC
TRBV7-2	TRBD1	few	TRBJ2-7	CASSFGQGPYEQYF	TGTGCCAGCAGCTTCGGACAGGGTCCCTACGAGCAGTACTTC
TRBV7-3	.	.	TRBJ1-1	CASSLGGAGTEAFF	TGTGCCAGCAGCCTGGGGGGGGCTGGCACTGAAGCTTTCTTT
TRBV28	TRBD1	.	TRBJ1-4	CASSPGQGSTNEKLFF	TGTGCCAGCAGTCCGGGACAGGGATCAACTAATGAAAAACTGTTTTTT
TRBV28	TRBD2	few	TRBJ2-1	CASTGGLGLGSRSLAYNEQFF	TGTGCCAGCACGGGGGGCCTGGGACTAGGCTCCCGTTCGTTGGCTTACAATGAGCAGTTCTTC
TRBV6-1	TRBD2	.	TRBJ2-2	CASSVGLTTGELFF	TGTGCCAGCAGTGTGGGACTAACCACCGGGGAGCTGTTTTTT
TRBV27	TRBD1	.	TRBJ1-2	CASSFTAQGVVGGYTF	TGTGCCAGCAGTTTTACGGCACAGGGGGTTGTAGGAGGCTACACCTTC
TRBV6-5	.	.	TRBJ1-4	CASSYGRVGGNEKLFF	TGTGCCAGCAGTTATGGAAGGGTAGGGGGGAATGAAAAACTGTTTTTT
TRBV7-3	TRBD2	.	TRBJ2-3	CASSNSGRADTQYF	TGTGCCAGCAGCAATAGCGGGAGGGCCGATACGCAGTATTTT
TRBV30	TRBD1	.	TRBJ1-4	CAWSARGVNEKLFF	TGTGCCTGGAGCGCCAGGGGGGTTAACGAAAAACTGTTTTTT
TRBV6-5	.	once	TRBJ2-1	CASSRDSNNEQFF	TGTGCCAGCAGTCGAGACAGCAACAATGAGCAGTTCTTC
TRBV11-2	TRBD1	.	TRBJ2-7	CASSSRRTGRMKQYF	TGTGCCAGCAGCTCTCGAAGGACAGGGAGAATGAAGCAGTACTTC
TRBV9	.	.	TRBJ2-2	CASSGPGLNLVGELFF	TGTGCCAGCAGCGGACCGGGACTTAACCTAGTAGGGGAGCTGTTTTTT
TRBV13	.	.	TRBJ2-5	CASTRGRAETQYF	TGTGCCAGCACCCGGGGTCGGGCTGAGACCCAGTACTTC
TRBV19	.	.	TRBJ1-1	CASRDSNTEAFF	TGTGCCAGTAGGGACAGTAACACTGAAGCTTTCTTT
TRBV7-3	TRBD1	.	TRBJ1-1	CASSLTSGGTEAFF	TGTGCCAGCAGCTTAACGTCAGGGGGAACTGAAGCTTTCTTT
TRBV6-4	.	.	TRBJ1-1	CASRGGSMNTEAFF	TGTGCCAGCAGGGGGGGGAGCATGAACACTGAAGCTTTCTTT